This TCR beta chain was recovered during a study of shared T cell receptors in the human thymus. Looked up from germline, CDR1 is MNHEY and CDR2 is SMNVEV (reference sequence). Trimming pared 8 bases from V and 7 bases from J, leaving 18 bases between. The CDR3 spans 14 residues. The data were produced by immunoSEQ multiplex PCR, yet TCRdb's version contains in-frame clones alone and is incomplete. The repertoire holds under 850,000 clones, more than 75% seen once, with roughly 0.0097% in the top ten. Separately, the same data were catalogued under a study of human thymus T cells. This second report adds: The donor group consisted of healthy Finnish infants who were having corrective surgery for congenital heart defects. Thymus tissue for the work was resected from patients undergoing corrective heart surgery. Gene usage for V and J segments appeared biased in thymic and blood repertoires. There were highly overlapping thymic repertoires among unrelated individuals, as related research reported.

This chain uses TRBV27 with TRBJ2-1; possible D gene TRBD1, 6 bases. This sequence originates from a boy under two years old with a congenital heart defect. The specimen sequenced was thymocytes. This CDR3 reads CASDTSRGKNEQFF. The CDR3 DNA sequence: TGTGCCAGCGACACTTCCAGGGGAAAAAATGAGCAGTTCTTC.